These T cell receptor beta chains were read from a single sample in a study of OX40 agonist ivuxolimab in advanced cancers. This table comes from immunoSEQ multiplex PCR, and its TCRdb copy is limited to in-frame clones, with some not included. The data contain about 70,000 clones, around 80% of them singletons. This specimen was CD4+ or CD8+ T cells sorted from blood, taken in a trial of the OX40 agonist ivuxolimab. Receptors were obtained from an adult with an advanced solid tumor such as melanoma, head and neck, liver or kidney cancer. Both conserved end residues are part of each CDR3. The D gene is left open where the match is weak. The size field is filled for only some rows; it gives once, few, many or a size class.

CDR3 length	J gene	D gene	V gene	clone size	CDR3 DNA	CDR3 protein
14	TRBJ2-3	.	TRBV5-1	.	TGCGCCAGCAGCTTGGGACTCCTCACAGATACGCAGTATTTT	CASSLGLLTDTQYF
15	TRBJ2-7	.	TRBV6-5	.	TGTGCCAGCAGTTACGCCGGACTCCCCTCCTACGAGCAGTACTTC	CASSYAGLPSYEQYF
14	TRBJ2-1	TRBD2	TRBV9	.	TGTGCCAGCAGCGCCCGGGACTACAACAATGAGCAGTTCTTC	CASSARDYNNEQFF
18	TRBJ2-3	TRBD2	TRBV11-3	once	TGTGCCAGCACCAAGGGCGCGGGGGGGCTCTCTAGCACAGATACGCAGTATTTT	CASTKGAGGLSSTDTQYF
16	TRBJ2-5	TRBD2	TRBV5-1	.	TGCGCCAGCAGCTTGACTAGCGGGGGGGCCGGGGAGACCCAGTACTTC	CASSLTSGGAGETQYF
14	TRBJ2-7	TRBD2	TRBV7-9	.	TGTGCCAGCAGCTTAACGGGGGGTATCAACGAGCAGTACTTC	CASSLTGGINEQYF
13	TRBJ1-2	.	TRBV18	.	TGTGCCAGCTCTACTGACAGGAACTATGGCTACACCTTC	CASSTDRNYGYTF
15	TRBJ2-1	TRBD2	TRBV4-3	.	TGCGCCAGCAGCCTAGGACTAGCGGGATTGAATGAGCAGTTCTTC	CASSLGLAGLNEQFF
13	TRBJ1-5	.	TRBV2	.	TGTGCCAGCACTCCGGGATTAAATCAGCCCCAGCATTTT	CASTPGLNQPQHF
14	TRBJ1-5	.	TRBV6-1	few	TGTGCCAGCAGTGAAGGGGGCGGCAATCAGCCCCAGCATTTT	CASSEGGGNQPQHF
14	TRBJ1-1	TRBD1	TRBV10-3	.	TGTGCCATCAGTTTACAGGGGGCTAACACTGAAGCTTTCTTT	CAISLQGANTEAFF
15	TRBJ2-5	TRBD1	TRBV5-1	once	TGCGCCAGCAGCAAGGGGACAGGGCGGAAAGAGACCCAGTACTTC	CASSKGTGRKETQYF
14	TRBJ2-7	.	TRBV14	.	TGTGCCAGCAGCCAAGATCTTTCGCCTCACGAGCAGTACTTC	CASSQDLSPHEQYF
19	TRBJ2-1	TRBD2	TRBV27	few	TGTGCCAGCAGTTTAGCCCCCCCTAGCGGGGGGGCCGGCTACAATGAGCAGTTCTTC	CASSLAPPSGGAGYNEQFF
14	TRBJ2-1	TRBD2	TRBV5-1	.	TGCGCCAGCAAGGCCGGGACTAGCGACAATGAGCAGTTCTTC	CASKAGTSDNEQFF
17	TRBJ1-5	.	TRBV18	.	TGTGCCAGCTCACCAGGGACTGGGGGTACCCTAAATCAGCCCCAGCATTTT	CASSPGTGGTLNQPQHF
17	TRBJ2-1	TRBD2	TRBV30	.	TGTGCCTGGAAAAAGACTGGCGGGAGGGCCTCCTACAATGAGCAGTTCTTC	CAWKKTGGRASYNEQFF
14	TRBJ1-2	TRBD1	TRBV5-1	once	TGCGCCAGCAGCTCGAGACAGGGGGATGATGGCTACACCTTC	CASSSRQGDDGYTF
14	TRBJ2-3	.	TRBV7-3	.	TGTGCCAGCAGCGACCGGGACACCACAGATACGCAGTATTTT	CASSDRDTTDTQYF
16	TRBJ2-1	TRBD1	TRBV5-1	.	TGCGCCAGCAGCCCGGGACAGGGAGCTATTTACAATGAGCAGTTCTTC	CASSPGQGAIYNEQFF
14	TRBJ1-2	.	TRBV27	.	TGTGCCAGCAGTTTTCGGGGCTCGAACTATGGCTACACCTTC	CASSFRGSNYGYTF
15	TRBJ1-2	.	TRBV7-9	.	TGTGCCAGCAGCCTAACTACAGGGAGTCTCTATGGCTACACCTTC	CASSLTTGSLYGYTF
15	TRBJ1-2	.	TRBV6-1	.	TGTGCCAGCAGTGCTTTAATCCGGGCCGAACATGGCTACACCTTC	CASSALIRAEHGYTF
15	TRBJ2-3	TRBD1	TRBV7-3	.	TGTGCCAGCAGCTTAGACAGGGAAGCCACAGATACGCAGTATTTT	CASSLDREATDTQYF
15	TRBJ2-1	TRBD2	TRBV6-1	few	TGTGCCAGCAGTGAATTCGGCGGGAGGGCGCATGAGCAGTTCTTC	CASSEFGGRAHEQFF
15	TRBJ2-2	TRBD1	TRBV6-5	once	TGTGCCAGCAGTTACAGGGACAGGGGGAACGGGGAGCTGTTTTTT	CASSYRDRGNGELFF
15	TRBJ2-7	.	TRBV5-1	.	TGCGCCAGCAGCTTGGTGCAACCTCAGTTTTACGAGCAGTACTTC	CASSLVQPQFYEQYF
16	TRBJ2-2	TRBD2	TRBV5-6	.	TGTGCCAGCAGCTACGCGGCTAGCGGAAACACCGGGGAGCTGTTTTTT	CASSYAASGNTGELFF